This T cell receptor beta chain was retrieved from a study of shared clonotypes between healthy human individuals. Study in general: CD4 naive and CD4 memory each took three plates per donor, while CD8 naive took two and CD8 memory one. Study-level findings and limits: It was observed that approximately 5% of naive CD4 clonotypes were shared across several donors. Researchers found naive subsets generally carried larger estimated richness than memory subsets.

The assay ran at deep level. Clones were read by immunoSEQ multiplex PCR, and TCRdb kept only the in-frame ones, dropping some. The sample contains some 1,900,000 clones, roughly 95% of which appear only once. CDR3 length: 14 amino acids. Trimming stripped 0 bases from V and 3 bases from J, with 7 bases between. From germline, CDR1 is SGHKS and CDR2 YYEKEE (reference sequence). For this clone: Its antigen is still unknown.

The naive CD8 population came from CD45RO-negative cells selected for CCR7, without terminally differentiated effector memory CD45RA+ cells. Sequenced: naive CD8+ T cells sorted from blood. The TCR sequence derives from a man in his late teens or twenties in good health. The V gene is TRBV5-5, the J gene TRBJ2-1; D is unresolved. The CDR3 nucleotides are TGTGCCAGCAGCTTGGAAGGCAACTACAATGAGCAGTTCTTC. It is translated as CASSLEGNYNEQFF. Based on the CDR3 plus reference TRBV5-5 and TRBJ2-1, the full variable domain is DAGVTQSPTHLIKTRGQQVTLRCSPISGHKSVSWYQQVLGQGPQFIFQYYEKEERGRGNFPDRFSARQFPNYSSELNVNALLLGDSALYLCASSLEGNYNEQFFGPGTRLTVL.